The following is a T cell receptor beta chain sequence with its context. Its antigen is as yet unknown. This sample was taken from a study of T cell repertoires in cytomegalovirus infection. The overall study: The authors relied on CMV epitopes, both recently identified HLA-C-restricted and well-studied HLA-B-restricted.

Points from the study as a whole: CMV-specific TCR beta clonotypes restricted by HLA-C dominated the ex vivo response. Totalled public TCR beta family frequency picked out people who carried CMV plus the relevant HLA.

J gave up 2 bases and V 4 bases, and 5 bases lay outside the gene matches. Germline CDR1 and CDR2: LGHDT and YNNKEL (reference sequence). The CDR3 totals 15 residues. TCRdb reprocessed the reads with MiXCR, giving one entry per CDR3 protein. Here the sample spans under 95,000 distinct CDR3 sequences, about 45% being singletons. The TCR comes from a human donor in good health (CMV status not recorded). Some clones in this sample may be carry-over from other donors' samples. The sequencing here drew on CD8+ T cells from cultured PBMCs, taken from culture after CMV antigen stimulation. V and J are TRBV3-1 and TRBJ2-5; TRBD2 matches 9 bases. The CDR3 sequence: CASSLRSGGQETQYF. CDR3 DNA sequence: TGTGCCAGCAGCCTGCGAAGCGGGGGGCAAGAGACCCAGTACTTC.